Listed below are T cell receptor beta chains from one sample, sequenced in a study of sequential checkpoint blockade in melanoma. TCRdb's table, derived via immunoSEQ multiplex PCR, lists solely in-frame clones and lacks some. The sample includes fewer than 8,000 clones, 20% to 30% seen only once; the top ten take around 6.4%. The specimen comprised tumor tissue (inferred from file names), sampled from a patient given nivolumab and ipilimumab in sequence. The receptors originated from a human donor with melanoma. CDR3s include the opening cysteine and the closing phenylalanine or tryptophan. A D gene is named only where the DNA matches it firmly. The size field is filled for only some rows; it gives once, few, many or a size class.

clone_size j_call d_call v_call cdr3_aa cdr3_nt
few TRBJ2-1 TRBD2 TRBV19 CASNGGRERGEQFF TGTGCCAGTAATGGCGGGAGGGAGAGAGGTGAGCAGTTCTTC
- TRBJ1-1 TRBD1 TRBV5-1 CASSINRGNTEAFF TGCGCCAGCAGCATAAACAGGGGGAACACTGAAGCTTTCTTT
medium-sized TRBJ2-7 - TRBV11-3 CASSLYLGRGDEQYF TGTGCCAGCAGCTTATATCTAGGCAGGGGGGACGAGCAGTACTTC
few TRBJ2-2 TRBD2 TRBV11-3 CASRLGLAGGNTGELFF TGTGCCAGCAGGCTGGGGCTAGCGGGGGGGAACACCGGGGAGCTGTTTTTT
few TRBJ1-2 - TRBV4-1 CASSQDTAAYGYTF TGCGCCAGCAGCCAAGATACGGCAGCCTATGGCTACACCTTC
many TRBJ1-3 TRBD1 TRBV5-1 CASRADRFLGNTIYF TGCGCCAGCAGAGCGGACAGGTTCCTGGGGAACACCATATATTTT
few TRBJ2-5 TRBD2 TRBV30 CAWSGVAGGPKTQYF TGTGCCTGGAGTGGGGTAGCGGGAGGACCGAAGACCCAGTACTTC
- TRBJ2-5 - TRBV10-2 CASSETGRETQYF TGCGCCAGCAGTGAGACGGGCCGAGAGACCCAGTACTTC
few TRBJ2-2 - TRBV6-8 CASIPEGRLAGELFF TGTGCCAGCATTCCCGAGGGGCGCTTGGCCGGGGAGCTGTTTTTT
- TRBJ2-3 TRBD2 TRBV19 CASSPSGRGRTLTDTQYF TGTGCCAGTAGTCCTAGCGGGAGGGGACGAACCCTCACAGATACGCAGTATTTT
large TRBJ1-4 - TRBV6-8 CASSHPREKLFF TGTGCCAGCAGTCACCCCAGGGAAAAACTGTTTTTT
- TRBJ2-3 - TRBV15 CATSREFGADTQYF TGTGCCACCAGCAGAGAATTCGGGGCAGATACGCAGTATTTT
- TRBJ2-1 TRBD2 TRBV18 CASSSGLALGIRNEQFF TGTGCCAGCTCATCGGGACTAGCCCTCGGGATCCGCAATGAGCAGTTCTTC
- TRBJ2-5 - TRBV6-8 CASSPIAEETQYF TGTGCCAGCAGCCCGATAGCTGAAGAGACCCAGTACTTC
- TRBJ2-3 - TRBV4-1 CASSQDVGSRVF TGCGCCAGCAGCCAAGATGTCGGTAGCCGAGTATTT
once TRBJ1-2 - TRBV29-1 CSVVEGGGYGYTF TGCAGCGTTGTTGAAGGGGGAGGGTATGGCTACACCTTC
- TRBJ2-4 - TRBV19 CASSRDRKNIQYF TGTGCCAGTAGCCGTGACAGGAAAAACATTCAGTACTTC
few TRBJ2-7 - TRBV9 CASSVDQDPAYEQYF TGTGCCAGCAGCGTAGATCAGGATCCCGCCTACGAGCAGTACTTC
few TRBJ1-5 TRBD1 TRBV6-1 CASSEAFRGREPQHF TGTGCCAGCAGTGAAGCCTTCAGGGGGCGGGAGCCCCAGCATTTT
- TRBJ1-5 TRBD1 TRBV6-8 CASSPRDRVYNQPQHF TGTGCCAGCAGTCCCCGGGACAGGGTTTACAATCAGCCCCAGCATTTT
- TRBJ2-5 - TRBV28 CATARSQETQYF TGTGCCACCGCCCGGTCCCAAGAGACCCAGTACTTC
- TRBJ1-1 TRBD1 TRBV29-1 CSVLWQGAALAEAFF TGCAGCGTCCTGTGGCAGGGGGCCGCTTTGGCTGAAGCTTTCTTT
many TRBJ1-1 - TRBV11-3 CASAQWGADTEAFF TGTGCCAGCGCCCAATGGGGTGCGGACACTGAAGCTTTCTTT
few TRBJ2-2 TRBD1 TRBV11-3 CASSPGQGNTGELFF TGTGCCAGCAGCCCCGGACAGGGGAACACCGGGGAGCTGTTTTTT
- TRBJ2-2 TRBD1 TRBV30 CAWSDGTGSMSGELFF TGTGCCTGGAGCGACGGGACAGGGAGTATGTCCGGGGAGCTGTTTTTT
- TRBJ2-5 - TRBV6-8 CASSWAGETQYF TGTGCCAGCAGTTGGGCCGGGGAGACCCAGTACTTC
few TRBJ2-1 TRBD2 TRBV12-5 CASTTGGASDNEQFF TGTGCCAGCACCACGGGAGGGGCTAGCGACAATGAGCAGTTCTTC
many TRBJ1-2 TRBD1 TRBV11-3 CASSLQGANYGYTF TGTGCCAGCAGCTTGCAGGGGGCTAACTATGGCTACACCTTC
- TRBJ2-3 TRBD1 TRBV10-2 CASSEQDRITDTQYF TGCGCCAGCAGTGAGCAGGACAGGATCACAGATACGCAGTATTTT
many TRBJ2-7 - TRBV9 CASSLVEGGGRHEQYF TGTGCCAGCAGCTTAGTAGAGGGAGGGGGTCGGCACGAGCAGTACTTC
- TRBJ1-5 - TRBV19 CASSPRAGRINQPQHF TGTGCCAGTAGTCCACGGGCGGGACGTATCAATCAGCCCCAGCATTTT
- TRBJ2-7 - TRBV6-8 CASSPGPYEQYF TGTGCCAGCAGTCCCGGCCCTTACGAGCAGTACTTC
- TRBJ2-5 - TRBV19 CASSIDREEAQYF TGTGCCAGTAGTATTGATCGAGAAGAGGCCCAGTACTTC
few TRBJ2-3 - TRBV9 CASSVSGTVTDTQYF TGTGCCAGCAGCGTTTCTGGCACCGTCACAGATACGCAGTATTTT
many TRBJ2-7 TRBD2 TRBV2 CASSLWGTSGRVTYEQYF TGTGCCAGCAGCTTATGGGGGACTAGCGGGAGAGTTACCTACGAGCAGTACTTC
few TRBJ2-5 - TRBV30 CAWSPPVAGRETQYF TGTGCCTGGAGTCCCCCCGTCGCGGGGAGGGAGACCCAGTACTTC
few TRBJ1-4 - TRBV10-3 CAISEWSNEKLFF TGTGCCATCAGTGAGTGGTCCAATGAAAAACTGTTTTTT
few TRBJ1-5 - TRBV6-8 CASSPLQGQPQHF TGTGCCAGCAGCCCCCTCCAGGGCCAGCCCCAGCATTTT
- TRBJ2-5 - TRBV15 CATSRDSDLITTEETQYF TGTGCCACCAGCAGAGATAGTGACCTCATAACCACCGAAGAGACCCAGTACTTC
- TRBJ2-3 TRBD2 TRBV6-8 CASSWGLAGGQGTDTQYF TGTGCCAGCAGTTGGGGACTAGCGGGAGGGCAGGGCACAGATACGCAGTATTTT
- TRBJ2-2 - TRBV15 CATSRGSLNTGELFF TGTGCCACCAGCAGAGGATCCCTGAACACCGGGGAGCTGTTTTTT
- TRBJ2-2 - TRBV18 CASSPKGQLNTGELFF TGTGCCAGCTCACCTAAAGGACAGCTCAACACCGGGGAGCTGTTTTTT
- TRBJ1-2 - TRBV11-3 CASSLDREGNYGYTF TGTGCCAGCAGCTTAGACAGGGAGGGGAACTATGGCTACACCTTC
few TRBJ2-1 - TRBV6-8 CASSYSGSGEFF TGTGCCAGCAGTTACTCCGGGAGTGGTGAGTTCTTC
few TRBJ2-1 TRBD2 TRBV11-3 CASTGTNSYNEQFF TGTGCCAGCACGGGGACTAACTCCTACAATGAGCAGTTCTTC
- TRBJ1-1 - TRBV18 CASSLYTGTPWGMNTEAFF TGTGCCAGCTCACTATATACCGGGACACCCTGGGGTATGAACACTGAAGCTTTCTTT
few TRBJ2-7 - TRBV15 CATSRDIPGSYEQYF TGTGCCACCAGCAGAGATATCCCCGGGAGCTACGAGCAGTACTTC
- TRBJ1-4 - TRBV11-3 CASSLDVGGGGEKLFF TGTGCCAGCAGCTTGGATGTAGGAGGGGGAGGTGAAAAACTGTTTTTT